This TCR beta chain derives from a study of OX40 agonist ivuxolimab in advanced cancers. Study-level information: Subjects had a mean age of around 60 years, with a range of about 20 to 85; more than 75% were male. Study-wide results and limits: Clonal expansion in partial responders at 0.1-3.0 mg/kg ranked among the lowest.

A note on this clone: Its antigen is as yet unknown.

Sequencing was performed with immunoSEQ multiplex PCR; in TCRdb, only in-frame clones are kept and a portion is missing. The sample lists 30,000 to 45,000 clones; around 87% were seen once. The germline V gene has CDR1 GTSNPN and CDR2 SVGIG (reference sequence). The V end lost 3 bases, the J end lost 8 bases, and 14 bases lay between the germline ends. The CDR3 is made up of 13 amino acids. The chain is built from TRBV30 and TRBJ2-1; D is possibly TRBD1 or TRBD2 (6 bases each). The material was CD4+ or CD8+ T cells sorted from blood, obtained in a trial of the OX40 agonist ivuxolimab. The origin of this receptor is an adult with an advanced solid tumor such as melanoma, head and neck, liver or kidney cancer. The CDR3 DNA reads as TGTGCCTGGAGCCGTGGGGGGCGCGATGAGCAGTTCTTC. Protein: CAWSRGGRDEQFF.